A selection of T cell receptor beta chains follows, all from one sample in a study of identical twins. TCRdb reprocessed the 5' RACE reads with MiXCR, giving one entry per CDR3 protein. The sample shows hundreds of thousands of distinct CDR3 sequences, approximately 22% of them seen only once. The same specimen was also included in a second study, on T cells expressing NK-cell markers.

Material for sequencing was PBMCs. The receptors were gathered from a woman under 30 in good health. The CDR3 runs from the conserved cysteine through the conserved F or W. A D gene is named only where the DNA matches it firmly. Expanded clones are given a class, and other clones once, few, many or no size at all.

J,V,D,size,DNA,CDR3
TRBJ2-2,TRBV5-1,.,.,TGCGCCAGCAGCCCGGGGGTTGGGGAGCTGTTTTTT,CASSPGVGELFF
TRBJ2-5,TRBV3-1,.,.,TGTGCCAGCAGCCAAGACCTTCGGACGACCCAGTACTTC,CASSQDLRTTQYF
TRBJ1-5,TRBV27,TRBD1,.,TGTGCCAGCAGGCCGACCGCCGGGACAGGGCCCAATCAGCCCCAGCATTTT,CASRPTAGTGPNQPQHF
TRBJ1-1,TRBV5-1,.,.,TGCGCCAGCAGCTTGGCGTTGGGACAAAGGGCTTTCTTT,CASSLALGQRAFF
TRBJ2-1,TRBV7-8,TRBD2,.,TGTGCCAGCAGTTTCCCCGGGACTAGGGAATACAATGAGCAGTTCTTC,CASSFPGTREYNEQFF
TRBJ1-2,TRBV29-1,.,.,TGCAGCGTCCGCCGGGGTATTAACTATGGCTACACCTTC,CSVRRGINYGYTF
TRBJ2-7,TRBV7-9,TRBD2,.,TGTGCCAGCAGCTCCTCACCCGGGACTAGCGGGACAAAGCAGTACTTC,CASSSSPGTSGTKQYF
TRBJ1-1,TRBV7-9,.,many,TGTGCCAGCAGCTTACCCCACACTGAAGCTTTCTTT,CASSLPHTEAFF
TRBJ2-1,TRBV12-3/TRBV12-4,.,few,TGTGCCAGCACCCCCACGACGCTCTACAATGAGCAGTTCTTC,CASTPTTLYNEQFF
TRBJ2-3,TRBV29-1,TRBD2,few,TGCAGCGTCGTGGGACTAGCGGGCCCCACAGATACGCAGTATTTT,CSVVGLAGPTDTQYF